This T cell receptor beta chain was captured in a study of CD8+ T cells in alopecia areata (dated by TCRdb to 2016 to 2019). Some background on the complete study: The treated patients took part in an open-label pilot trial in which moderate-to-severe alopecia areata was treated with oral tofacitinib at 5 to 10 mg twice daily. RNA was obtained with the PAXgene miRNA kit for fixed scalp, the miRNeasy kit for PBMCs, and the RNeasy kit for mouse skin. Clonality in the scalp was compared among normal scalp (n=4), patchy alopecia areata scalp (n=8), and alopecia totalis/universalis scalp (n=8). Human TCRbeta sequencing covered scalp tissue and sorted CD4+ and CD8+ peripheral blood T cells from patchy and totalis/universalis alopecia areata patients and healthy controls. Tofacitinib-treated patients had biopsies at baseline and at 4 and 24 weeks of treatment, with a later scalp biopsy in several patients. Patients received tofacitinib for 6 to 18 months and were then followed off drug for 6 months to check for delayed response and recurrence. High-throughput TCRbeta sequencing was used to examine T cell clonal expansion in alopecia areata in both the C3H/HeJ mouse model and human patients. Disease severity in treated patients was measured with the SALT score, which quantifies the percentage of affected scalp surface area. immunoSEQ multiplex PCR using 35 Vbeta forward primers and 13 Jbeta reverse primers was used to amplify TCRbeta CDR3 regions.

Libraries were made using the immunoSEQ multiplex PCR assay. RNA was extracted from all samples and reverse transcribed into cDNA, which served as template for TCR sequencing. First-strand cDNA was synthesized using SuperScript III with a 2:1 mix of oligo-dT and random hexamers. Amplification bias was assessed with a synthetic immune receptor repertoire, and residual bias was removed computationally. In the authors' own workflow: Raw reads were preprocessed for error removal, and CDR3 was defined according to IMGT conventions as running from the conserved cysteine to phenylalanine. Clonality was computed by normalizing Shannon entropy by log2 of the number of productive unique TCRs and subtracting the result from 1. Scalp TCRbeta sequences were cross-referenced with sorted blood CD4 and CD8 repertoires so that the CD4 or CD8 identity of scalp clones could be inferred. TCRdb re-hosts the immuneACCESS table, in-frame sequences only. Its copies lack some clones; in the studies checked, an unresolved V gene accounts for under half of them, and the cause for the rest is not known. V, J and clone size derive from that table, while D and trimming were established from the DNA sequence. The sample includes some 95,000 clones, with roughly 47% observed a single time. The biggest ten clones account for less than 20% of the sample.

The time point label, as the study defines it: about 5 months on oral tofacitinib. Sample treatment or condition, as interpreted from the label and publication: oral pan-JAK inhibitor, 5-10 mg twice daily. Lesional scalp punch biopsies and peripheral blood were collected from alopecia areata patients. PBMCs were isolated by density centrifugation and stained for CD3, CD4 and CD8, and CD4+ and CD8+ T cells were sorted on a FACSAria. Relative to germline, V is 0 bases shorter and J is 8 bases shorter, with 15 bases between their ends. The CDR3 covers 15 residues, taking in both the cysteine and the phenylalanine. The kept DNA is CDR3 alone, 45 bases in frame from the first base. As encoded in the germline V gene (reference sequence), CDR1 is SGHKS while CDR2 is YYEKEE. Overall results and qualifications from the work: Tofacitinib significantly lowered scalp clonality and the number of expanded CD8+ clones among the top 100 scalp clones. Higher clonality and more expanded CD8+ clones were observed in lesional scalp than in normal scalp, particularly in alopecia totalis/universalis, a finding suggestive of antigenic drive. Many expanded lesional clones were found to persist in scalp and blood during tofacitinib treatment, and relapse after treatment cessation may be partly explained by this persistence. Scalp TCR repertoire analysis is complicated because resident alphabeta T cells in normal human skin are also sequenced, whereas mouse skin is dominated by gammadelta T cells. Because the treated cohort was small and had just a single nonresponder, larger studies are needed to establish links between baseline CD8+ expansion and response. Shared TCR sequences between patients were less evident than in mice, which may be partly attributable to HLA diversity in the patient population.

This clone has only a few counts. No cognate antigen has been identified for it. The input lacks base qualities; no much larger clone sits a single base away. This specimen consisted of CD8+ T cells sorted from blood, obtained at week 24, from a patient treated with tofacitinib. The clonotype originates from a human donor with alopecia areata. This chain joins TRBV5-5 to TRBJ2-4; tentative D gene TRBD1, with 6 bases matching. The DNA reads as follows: TGTGCCAGCAGCTTGGAACCCAGGGGTAAGGACATTCAGTACTTC. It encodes CASSLEPRGKDIQYF.